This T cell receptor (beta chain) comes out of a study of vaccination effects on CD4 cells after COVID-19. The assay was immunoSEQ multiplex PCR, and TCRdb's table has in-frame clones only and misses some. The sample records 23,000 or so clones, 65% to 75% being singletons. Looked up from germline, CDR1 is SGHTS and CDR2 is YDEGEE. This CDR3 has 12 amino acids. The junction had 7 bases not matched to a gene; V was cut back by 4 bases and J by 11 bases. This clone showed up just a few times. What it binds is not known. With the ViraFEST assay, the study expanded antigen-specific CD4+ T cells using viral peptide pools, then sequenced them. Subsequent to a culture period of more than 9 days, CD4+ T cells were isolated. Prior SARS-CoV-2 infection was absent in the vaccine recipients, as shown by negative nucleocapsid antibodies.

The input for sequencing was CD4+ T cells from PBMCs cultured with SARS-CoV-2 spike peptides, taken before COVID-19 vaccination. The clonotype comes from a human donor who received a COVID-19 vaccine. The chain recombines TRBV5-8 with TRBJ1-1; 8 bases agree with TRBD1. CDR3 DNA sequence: TGTGCCAGCAGCACGGACAGGGTTGAGGCTTTCTTT. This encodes CASSTDRVEAFF.